This T cell receptor (beta chain) is drawn from a study of shared clonotypes between healthy human individuals. This CDR3 has 14 amino acids. The ends lost 4 bases at V and 5 bases at J; junction bases unmatched: 4. Germline V lookup: CDR1 SGHTA, CDR2 FQGNSA. Original analysis: Filtering of immunoSEQ junctional sequences could not match full-length read filtering. The method was immunoSEQ multiplex PCR; TCRdb's version includes in-frame clones alone and lacks a portion of them. V and J calls and clone size are copied from that table; D and trimming were computed from the DNA. This sample has more than 2,000,000 clones; around 94% occur once, and the top ten carry about 0.13%.

The chain joins TRBV7-2 to TRBJ1-1; 10 bases match TRBD1. Material for sequencing was naive CD4+ T cells sorted from blood. The subset is: CD45RA+ positively selected. The receptor comes from a man aged 18-30 years in good health. The CDR3, as DNA: TGTGCCAGCAGCTACGACAGGGGGCGAACTGAAGCTTTCTTT. Translated: CASSYDRGRTEAFF.